The next 18 T cell receptor beta chains were all read from a single sample in a study of identical twins (dated by TCRdb to about 2016). The library was produced with 5' RACE. The instrument was an Illumina HiSeq 2000. TCRdb itself trimmed the public reads at Q25 with fastp, ran MiXCR and retained productive beta chains. Merged by CDR3 protein, the rows form single entries marked with the most common genes and DNA. A total of about 520,000 distinct CDR3 sequences appear in this sample, around 20% of them only once. Clones ranked in the top ten supply approximately 0.95% of the sample. This sample also belongs to another study, concerning T cells expressing NK-cell markers.

The material sequenced was CD4+ T cells sorted from blood. These receptors originate from a woman aged 18 to 35 in good health.

This clonotype was observed a few times. The CDR3: CASSLRRLAGGGELFF. The CDR3 coding sequence is TGTGCCAGCAGCTTGCGGAGACTAGCGGGAGGGGGGGAGCTGTTTTTT. This chain links TRBV5-6 with TRBJ2-2; 14 positions agree with TRBD2. Germline loops: CDR1 SGHDT, CDR2 YYEEEE. This CDR3 spans 16 amino acids. The J segment lost 8 bases and the V segment lost 1 base, leaving 4 bases of the junction unmatched.

This clonotype was seen more than once but under ten times. The V call is TRBV12-3 or TRBV12-4, the J call TRBJ1-1; D remains ambiguous. The CDR3 covers 14 residues. V lost 3 bases to trimming and J lost 5 bases, with 13 bases between them. CDR3 in amino acids: CASSFGSRRTEAFF. In DNA form, the CDR3 reads TGTGCCAGCAGTTTCGGCTCTCGGAGGACTGAAGCTTTCTTT.

V usage is TRBV7-2 and J usage is TRBJ2-2; TRBD2 agrees at 8 bases. CDR1 and CDR2 from the germline V gene are SGHTA and FQGNSA. The CDR3 totals 15 residues. The ends lost 5 bases at V and 4 bases at J; junction bases unmatched: 6. The CDR3 nucleotides read TGTGCCAGCAGCCCCGGGACTAGGCGCACCGGGGAGCTGTTTTTT. This codes for CASSPGTRRTGELFF.

The gene calls are TRBV9 and TRBJ2-6; weak D call: TRBD1 (6 bases). The V and J ends lost 3 bases and 1 base respectively, with 14 bases between them. The germline gives CDR1 SGDLS, CDR2 YYNGEE. The CDR3 totals 17 residues. The CDR3 sequence: CASSETTGRSGANVLTF. CDR3 nucleotide sequence: TGTGCCAGCAGCGAAACGACAGGACGTTCTGGGGCCAACGTCCTGACTTTC.

The genes are TRBV2 and TRBJ2-7; the D gene is possibly TRBD1 (6 bases). Trimming took off 7 bases at V and 2 bases at J, with 12 bases between the two ends. Germline lookup yields CDR1 SNHLY and CDR2 FYNNEI. The CDR3 runs 13 residues. Here the CDR3 reads CASNQGSAYEQYF. As DNA, the CDR3 is TGTGCCAGCAACCAGGGGTCAGCCTACGAGCAGTACTTC.

The chain combines TRBV29-1 with TRBJ2-3; D not certain. The germline V and J ends were trimmed by 7 bases and 1 base, with 15 bases remaining between them. The CDR3 has 14 residues. Germline V CDR1 and CDR2: SQVTM, ANQGSEA. The CDR3 reads CSAVWGGGTDTQYF. The DNA of the CDR3 is TGCAGCGCCGTATGGGGTGGGGGCACAGATACGCAGTATTTT.

This clonotype has at least ten counts. The V gene is TRBV20-1, the J gene TRBJ2-1; 12 positions agree with TRBD2. V lost 4 bases and J lost 9; bases outside the gene matches: 10. This CDR3 region has 15 residues. From germline, CDR1 is DFQATT and CDR2 SNEGSKA (reference sequence). The CDR3 sequence is CSAIPLAGGEAEQFF. CDR3 coding DNA: TGCAGTGCTATCCCCCTAGCGGGAGGGGAGGCTGAGCAGTTCTTC.

The genes are TRBV9 and TRBJ2-1; D is unresolved. CDR3 length: 14 amino acids. V was shortened by 0 bases and J by 9 bases, with 13 bases between the two germline ends. Germline-derived CDR1 and CDR2 are SGDLS and YYNGEE. This CDR3 reads CASSVGTQAGEQFF. The CDR3, as DNA: TGTGCCAGCAGCGTAGGCACCCAGGCTGGTGAGCAGTTCTTC.

The chain is built from TRBV5-6 and TRBJ2-7, with unresolved D. This CDR3 is 13 amino acids long. Trimming stripped 1 base from V and 6 bases from J, with 11 bases between. Germline V gene sequence: CDR1 SGHDT, CDR2 YYEEEE. The CDR3 DNA is TGTGCCAGCAGCTTGACTCTCAACCGCGAGCAGTACTTC. Translated, it gives CASSLTLNREQYF.

This sequence joins TRBV9 and TRBJ2-7; D may be TRBD1 or TRBD2 (6 bases each). Deletions cut 0 bases from V and 7 bases from J, with 11 bases between. The CDR3 has 13 residues. Looked up from germline, CDR1 is SGDLS and CDR2 is YYNGEE. The CDR3: CASSVEEGGEQYF. In DNA form, the CDR3 reads TGTGCCAGCAGCGTAGAGGAGGGGGGTGAGCAGTACTTC.

The sample holds many counts of this clonotype. V gene TRBV5-1 combines with J gene TRBJ2-3; a weak D match, TRBD2 (5 bases). This CDR3 comprises 14 residues. Germline CDR1 is SGHRS and CDR2 is YFSETQ. The V gene lost 5 bases and the J gene lost 1 base, with 11 bases spanning the gap. The CDR3 nucleotides read TGCGCCAGCAGGGACTTAGAAGGCACAGATACGCAGTATTTT. Encoded protein: CASRDLEGTDTQYF. Drawing the rest from reference TRBV5-1 and TRBJ2-3, the complete variable domain is KAGVTQTPRYLIKTRGQQVTLSCSPISGHRSVSWYQQTPGQGLQFLFEYFSETQRNKGNFPGRFSGRQFSNSRSEMNVSTLELGDSALYLCASRDLEGTDTQYFGPGTRLTVL.

The chain recombines TRBV12-3 or TRBV12-4 with TRBJ1-1; 9 nucleotides line up with TRBD1. CDR3 length: 16 residues. After removal of 5 bases from V and 4 bases from J, the junction contained 11 bases not matched to a gene. CDR3 sequence: CASSPYRDRALTEAFF. Here the CDR3 DNA reads TGTGCCAGCAGTCCCTACCGGGACAGGGCCCTCACTGAAGCTTTCTTT.

The rearrangement uses TRBV12-3 or TRBV12-4 and TRBJ1-2; D is perhaps TRBD1 (5 bases). Deletions cut 6 bases from V and 4 bases from J, with 15 bases between. The CDR3 contains 14 residues. CDR3 protein: CASSKGSRTYGYTF. CDR3 nucleotides: TGTGCCAGCAGCAAGGGGTCTCGGACCTATGGCTACACCTTC.

This clonotype was seen more than once but under ten times. The chain links TRBV4-2 to TRBJ2-4, with TRBD1 matching 7 bases. Germline V CDR1 and CDR2: LGHNA, YNFKEQ. This CDR3 is 16 amino acids long. Trimming took 0 bases from V and 0 from J; bases not matched to a gene: 2. The CDR3 here is CASSQETGLAKNIQYF. CDR3 sequence (DNA): TGTGCCAGCAGCCAAGAGACAGGGCTAGCCAAAAACATTCAGTACTTC.

The chain links TRBV12-3 or TRBV12-4 to TRBJ2-3; a weak D match, TRBD2 (6 bases). The CDR3 is 16 amino acids. The V and J ends lost 0 bases and 1 base respectively, with 11 bases between them. Here the CDR3 reads CASSLAFTGGTDTQYF. The DNA for the CDR3 is TGTGCCAGCAGTTTAGCGTTTACGGGGGGCACAGATACGCAGTATTTT.

The V call is TRBV20-1, the J call TRBJ2-5; D may be TRBD1 (7 bases). Germline loops: CDR1 DFQATT, CDR2 SNEGSKA (reference sequence). The CDR3 spans 13 residues. V was trimmed by 6 bases and J by 7 bases, leaving 18 bases between them. The CDR3 loop reads CSARQGGAGTQYF. The CDR3 DNA reads TGCAGTGCGCGACAGGGAGGTGCGGGGACCCAGTACTTC.

This clonotype was seen many times. CDR3 sequence (DNA): TGCGCCAGCTATTTGACAAACAATGAGCAGTTCTTC. This sequence encodes CASYLTNNEQFF. The chain joins TRBV5-1 to TRBJ2-1, with no clear D. Trimming removed 7 bases from V and 5 bases from J, with 10 bases in between. The germline CDR1 and CDR2 sequences are SGHRS and YFSETQ. CDR3 size: 12 residues.

This clonotype was seen only a few times. The chain carries TRBV20-1 and TRBJ1-1, with a possible D match to TRBD1 (5 bases). The CDR3 length is 12 residues. Trimming pared 3 bases from V and 3 bases from J, leaving 8 bases between. Germline V gives CDR1 DFQATT, CDR2 SNEGSKA (reference sequence). The CDR3 DNA reads as TGCAGTGCTAGTGGGGGGGACACTGAAGCTTTCTTT. Protein product: CSASGGDTEAFF.